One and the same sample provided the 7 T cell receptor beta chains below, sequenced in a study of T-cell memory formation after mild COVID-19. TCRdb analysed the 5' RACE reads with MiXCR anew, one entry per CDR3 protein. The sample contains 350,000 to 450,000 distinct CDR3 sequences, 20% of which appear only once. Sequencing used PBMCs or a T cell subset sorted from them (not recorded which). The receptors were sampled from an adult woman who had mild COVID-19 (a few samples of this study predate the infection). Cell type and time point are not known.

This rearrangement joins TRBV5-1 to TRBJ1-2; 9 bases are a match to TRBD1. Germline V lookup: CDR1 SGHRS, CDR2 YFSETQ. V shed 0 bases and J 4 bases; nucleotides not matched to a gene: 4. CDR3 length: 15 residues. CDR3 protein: CASSLGTGESYGYTF. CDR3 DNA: TGCGCCAGCAGCTTGGGGACAGGGGAGAGCTATGGCTACACCTTC.

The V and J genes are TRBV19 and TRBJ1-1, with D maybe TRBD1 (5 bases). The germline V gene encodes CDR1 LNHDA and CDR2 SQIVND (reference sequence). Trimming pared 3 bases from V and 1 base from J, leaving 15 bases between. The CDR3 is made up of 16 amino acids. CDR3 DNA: TGTGCCAGTAGTATCCTACTTGGGGCGGGGAACACTGAAGCTTTCTTT. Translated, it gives CASSILLGAGNTEAFF.

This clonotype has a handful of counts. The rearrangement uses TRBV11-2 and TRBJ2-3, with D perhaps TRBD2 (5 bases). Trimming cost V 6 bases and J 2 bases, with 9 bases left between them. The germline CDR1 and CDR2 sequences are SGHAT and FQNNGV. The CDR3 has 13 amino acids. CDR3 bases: TGTGCCAGCAGTTTCGGGGTCACAGATACGCAGTATTTT. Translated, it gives CASSFGVTDTQYF.

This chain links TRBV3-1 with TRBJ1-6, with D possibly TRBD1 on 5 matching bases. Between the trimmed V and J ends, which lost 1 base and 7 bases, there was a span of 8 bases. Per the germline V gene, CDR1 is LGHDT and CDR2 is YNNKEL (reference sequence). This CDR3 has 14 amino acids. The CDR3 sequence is CASSQGGPNSPLHF. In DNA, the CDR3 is TGTGCCAGCAGCCAAGGGGGCCCAAATTCACCCCTCCACTTT.

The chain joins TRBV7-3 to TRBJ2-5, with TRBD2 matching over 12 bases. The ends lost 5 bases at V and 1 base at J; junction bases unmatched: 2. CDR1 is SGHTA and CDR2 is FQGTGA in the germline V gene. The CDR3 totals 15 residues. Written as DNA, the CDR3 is TGTGCCAGCAGCCGACTAGCGGGGGCCCAAGAGACCCAGTACTTC. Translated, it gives CASSRLAGAQETQYF.

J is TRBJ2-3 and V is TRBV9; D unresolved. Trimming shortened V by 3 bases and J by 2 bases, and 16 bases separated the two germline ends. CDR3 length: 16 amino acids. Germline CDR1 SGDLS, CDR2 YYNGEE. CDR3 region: CASSAARMSTTDTQYF. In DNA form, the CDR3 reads TGTGCCAGCAGCGCAGCTCGGATGTCCACCACAGATACGCAGTATTTT. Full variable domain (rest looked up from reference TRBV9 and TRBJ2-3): DSGVTQTPKHLITATGQRVTLRCSPRSGDLSVYWYQQSLDQGLQFLIQYYNGEERAKGNILERFSAQQFPDLHSELNLSSLELGDSALYFCASSAARMSTTDTQYFGPGTRLTVL.

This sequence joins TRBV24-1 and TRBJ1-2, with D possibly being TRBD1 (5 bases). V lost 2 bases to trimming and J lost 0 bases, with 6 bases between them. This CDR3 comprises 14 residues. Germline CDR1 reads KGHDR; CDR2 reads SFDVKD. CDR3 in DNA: TGTGCCACCAGTGATTGGGGCGCTAACTATGGCTACACCTTC. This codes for CATSDWGANYGYTF.